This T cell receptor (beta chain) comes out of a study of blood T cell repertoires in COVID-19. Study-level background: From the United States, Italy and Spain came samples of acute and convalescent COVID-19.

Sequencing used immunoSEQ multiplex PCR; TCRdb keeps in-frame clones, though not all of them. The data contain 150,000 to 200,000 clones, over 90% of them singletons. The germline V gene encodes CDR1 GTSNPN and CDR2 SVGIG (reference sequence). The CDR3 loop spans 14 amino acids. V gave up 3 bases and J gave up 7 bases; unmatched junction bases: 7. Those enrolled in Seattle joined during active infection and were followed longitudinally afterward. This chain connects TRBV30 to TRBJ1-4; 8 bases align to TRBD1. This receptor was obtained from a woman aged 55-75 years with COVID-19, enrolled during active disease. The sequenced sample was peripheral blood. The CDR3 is CAWSAGTGSEKLFF. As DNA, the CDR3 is TGTGCCTGGAGCGCCGGGACAGGTTCTGAAAAACTGTTTTTT.